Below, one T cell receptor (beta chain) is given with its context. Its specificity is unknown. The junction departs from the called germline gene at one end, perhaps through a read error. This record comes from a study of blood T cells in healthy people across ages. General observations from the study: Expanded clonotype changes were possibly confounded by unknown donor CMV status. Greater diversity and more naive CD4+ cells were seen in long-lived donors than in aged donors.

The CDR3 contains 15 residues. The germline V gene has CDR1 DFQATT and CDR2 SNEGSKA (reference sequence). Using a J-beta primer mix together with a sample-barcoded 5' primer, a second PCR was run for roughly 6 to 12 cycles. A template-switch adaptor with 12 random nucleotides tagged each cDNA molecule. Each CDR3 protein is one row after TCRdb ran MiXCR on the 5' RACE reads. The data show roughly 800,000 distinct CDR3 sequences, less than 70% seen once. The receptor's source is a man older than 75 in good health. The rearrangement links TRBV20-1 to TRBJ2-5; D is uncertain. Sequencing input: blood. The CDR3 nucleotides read TGCAGTGCTGGAGATGGCACGCTGTACCAAGAGACCCAGTACTTC. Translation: CSAGDGTLYQETQYF.